The 7 T cell receptor beta chains reported below all come from one sample, sequenced in a study of shared clonotypes between healthy human individuals. TCRdb keeps only in-frame clones here, not all; method: immunoSEQ multiplex PCR. The repertoire has millions of clones, more than 90% of them found once; the top ten carry under 0.15%. The sequencing sample was made of naive CD4+ T cells sorted from blood. Described subset: CD45RA+ positively selected. These receptors originate from a man between 18 and 35 years old in good health.

The rearrangement uses TRBV5-6 and TRBJ1-4, with 12 bases lining up with TRBD1. The CDR3 runs 17 residues. V lost 3 bases to trimming and J lost 4 bases; unmatched junction nucleotides: 7. Germline CDR1 is SGHDT and CDR2 is YYEEEE. The CDR3 protein is CASSSTGQGAGNEKLFF. The CDR3, as DNA: TGTGCCAGCAGCTCGACGGGACAGGGGGCAGGTAATGAAAAACTGTTTTTT.

The chain uses TRBV13 and TRBJ2-7; D is unclear. The CDR3 has 14 amino acids. Trimming removed 5 bases from V and 1 base from J, with 12 bases in between. CDR1 and CDR2 (germline): PRHDT, FYEKMQ (reference sequence). This CDR3 is CASSPGVSSYEQYF. The CDR3 DNA reads as TGTGCCAGCAGCCCAGGCGTATCGTCCTACGAGCAGTACTTC. Together with reference TRBV13 and TRBJ2-7, the CDR3 gives the full variable domain: AAGVIQSPRHLIKEKRETATLKCYPIPRHDTVYWYQQGPGQDPQFLISFYEKMQSDKGSIPDRFSAQQFSDYHSELNMSSLELGDSALYFCASSPGVSSYEQYFGPGTRLTVT.

The J gene is TRBJ2-2, the V gene TRBV5-6, with TRBD1 matching over 9 bases. The CDR3 has 16 residues. Germline values: CDR1 SGHDT, CDR2 YYEEEE. Germline trimming cut 1 base from V and 7 bases from J; bases unmatched to any gene: 8. The CDR3 here is CASSLLGQGTGGELFF. Here the CDR3 DNA reads TGTGCCAGCAGCTTGCTGGGACAGGGTACGGGCGGGGAGCTGTTTTTT.

The chain carries TRBV28 and TRBJ1-2, with D possibly being TRBD1 (6 bases). Trimming shortened V by 3 bases and J by 8 bases, and 16 bases separated the two germline ends. Germline CDR1 MDHEN, CDR2 SYDVKM. There are 14 residues in the CDR3. CDR3 amino acids: CASSFGTPGVGYTF. CDR3 coding DNA: TGTGCCAGCAGTTTCGGGACACCTGGGGTCGGCTACACCTTC.

The chain couples TRBV6-6 to TRBJ1-2; no firm D call. There are 16 residues in the CDR3. Deletions cut 2 bases from V and 2 bases from J, with 15 bases between. CDR1 MNHNY and CDR2 SVGAGI come from the germline V gene (reference sequence). DNA for the CDR3: TGTGCCAGCAGTTACCCCTTGGAAAGGAAAAACTATGGCTACACCTTC. It is translated as CASSYPLERKNYGYTF.

The V and J genes are TRBV6-1 and TRBJ1-6; TRBD1 aligns across 7 bases. V lost 5 bases, J lost 4 bases, and 2 bases stayed unmatched. Germline V CDR1 and CDR2: MNHNS, SASEGT. This CDR3 region has 14 residues. The CDR3 is CASSPGQYNSPLHF. The CDR3 DNA sequence: TGTGCCAGCAGTCCGGGACAGTATAATTCACCCCTCCACTTT.

The chain uses TRBV28 and TRBJ1-5, with D tentatively TRBD1 (5 bases). The CDR3 is 16 residues long. V was cut by 2 bases and J by 0 bases, with 11 bases left in between. CDR1 is MDHEN, CDR2 SYDVKM, per germline. For the CDR3, the DNA is TGTGCCAGCAGTTTAAGGGGTATTAGTAGCAATCAGCCCCAGCATTTT. It encodes CASSLRGISSNQPQHF.